A selection of T cell receptor beta chains follows, all from one sample in a study of blood T cells in healthy people across ages. Each CDR3 protein is one row after TCRdb ran MiXCR on the 5' RACE reads. This sample has 750,000 or so distinct CDR3 sequences, with roughly 25% found just once. The same data also contributed to another study, on T cells of mothers and their children.

Sample: blood. These receptors all stem from a boy between 10 and 17 years old in good health. CDR3s include the opening cysteine and the closing phenylalanine or tryptophan. The D gene is left open where the match is weak. Size is omitted from some rows. Given values are once, few, many or a class for expanded clones.

>TRBV9|.|TRBD2|TRBJ2-7
TGTGCCAGCAGCGAGGGACTACGCTACGAGCAGTACTTC
CASSEGLRYEQYF
>TRBV6-4|.|.|TRBJ1-2
TGTGCCAGCAGTGAGGCCAGCGGGTATGGCTACACCTTC
CASSEASGYGYTF
>TRBV24-1|.|TRBD1|TRBJ1-4
TGTGCCACCAGTGATGCCCGGACAGGGATCGCTGAAAAACTGTTTTTT
CATSDARTGIAEKLFF
>TRBV20-1|few|.|TRBJ2-3
TGCAGTGCCCCCAGGGGTAGGAGCGGCACAGATACGCAGTATTTT
CSAPRGRSGTDTQYF
>TRBV6-6|few|.|TRBJ2-1
TGTGCCAGCAGTGTCCAGGGGAGTACCTACAATGAGCAGTTCTTC
CASSVQGSTYNEQFF
>TRBV5-1|.|.|TRBJ2-7
TGCGCCAGCAGCCGTGGCCCCAACGAGCAGTACTTC
CASSRGPNEQYF
>TRBV7-3|few|TRBD2|TRBJ2-5
TGTGCCAGCAGCTTCAGGGCGGGGGAGATAGAGACCCAGTACTTC
CASSFRAGEIETQYF
>TRBV4-2|.|.|TRBJ2-5
TGTGCCAGCAGCCAAGAGTTTCGAGAGACCCAGTACTTC
CASSQEFRETQYF
>TRBV19|few|.|TRBJ2-7
TGTGCCAGTAGCAAAACAAGCTACGAGCAGTACTTC
CASSKTSYEQYF
>TRBV9|.|.|TRBJ1-1
TGTGCCAGCGGCAATACGGGGGGAACTGAAGCTTTCTTT
CASGNTGGTEAFF
>TRBV10-3|many|.|TRBJ1-1
TGTGCCATCAGTGAGTCCCAACGCACTGAAGCTTTCTTT
CAISESQRTEAFF
>TRBV20-1|.|.|TRBJ2-7
TGCAGTGCTAGAGACCGGGGGAACGAGCAGTACTTC
CSARDRGNEQYF
>TRBV28|few|.|TRBJ2-7
TGTGCCAGCGGCTCAACGGGAGACGAGCAGTACTTC
CASGSTGDEQYF
>TRBV14|.|TRBD1|TRBJ1-2
TGTGCCAGCAGCCAAGATCCAGGGGGCAACTATGGCTACACCTTC
CASSQDPGGNYGYTF
>TRBV5-1|.|.|TRBJ2-6
TGCGCCAGCAGCTTGGGGGGAGTTGGGGCCAACGTCCTGACTTTC
CASSLGGVGANVLTF
>TRBV7-9|.|.|TRBJ2-2
TGTGCCAGCCCTTGGGAGAACACCGGGGAGCTGTTTTTT
CASPWENTGELFF
>TRBV18|many|.|TRBJ2-5
TGTGCCAGCTCACGAAACCAAGAGACCCAGTACTTC
CASSRNQETQYF
>TRBV20-1|.|TRBD1|TRBJ1-1
TGCAGTGCTAGGGAGGGTTCAGGGGGCTTTTTCAGATCTGAAGCTTTCTTT
CSAREGSGGFFRSEAFF
>TRBV11-3|.|.|TRBJ2-7
TGTGCCAGCAGCTTAGGTCGTGGGGTTGGCGAGCAGTACTTC
CASSLGRGVGEQYF
>TRBV7-9|few|.|TRBJ2-5
TGTGCCAGCAGCTTCAGCGGACGACCGGGGATCCAAGAGACCCAGTACTTC
CASSFSGRPGIQETQYF
>TRBV6-6|.|.|TRBJ1-1
TGTGCCAGCAGTTACGAGACAGTCACTGAAGCTTTCTTT
CASSYETVTEAFF
>TRBV3-1|few|TRBD1|TRBJ2-5
TGTGCCAGCAGCCAGCCCGGGACAGGCCAAGAGACCCAGTACTTC
CASSQPGTGQETQYF